The clone carrying this TCR beta chain has a handful of counts. Its antigen is as yet unknown. The data were obtained in a study of cytomegalovirus exposure and HLA in healthy donors. The PCR made use of 60 Vbeta and 13 Jbeta primers. Clones were read by immunoSEQ multiplex PCR, and TCRdb kept only the in-frame ones, dropping some. This repertoire shows about 89,000 clones, around 64% found once; its top ten account for 2.1%. Findings of the study overall: Later analysis associated a missense DCLRE1C variant with TCR beta V- and J-gene trimming. Segments of the TCR beta V type were, in most cases, productive about 87% or about 30% of the time in an earlier analysis.

Germline V lookup: CDR1 SGHDT, CDR2 YYEEEE. The germline V and J ends were trimmed by 0 bases and 5 bases, with 14 bases remaining between them. CDR3 size: 15 residues. The rearrangement links TRBV5-6 to TRBJ1-1; no clear D. The clonotype was recovered from a man aged 25 to 40 in good health and CMV-seronegative. What was sequenced was PBMCs. CDR3 bases: TGTGCCAGCAGCTTGGTCGCGAGCGGGAAGACTGAAGCTTTCTTT. Its translation: CASSLVASGKTEAFF.